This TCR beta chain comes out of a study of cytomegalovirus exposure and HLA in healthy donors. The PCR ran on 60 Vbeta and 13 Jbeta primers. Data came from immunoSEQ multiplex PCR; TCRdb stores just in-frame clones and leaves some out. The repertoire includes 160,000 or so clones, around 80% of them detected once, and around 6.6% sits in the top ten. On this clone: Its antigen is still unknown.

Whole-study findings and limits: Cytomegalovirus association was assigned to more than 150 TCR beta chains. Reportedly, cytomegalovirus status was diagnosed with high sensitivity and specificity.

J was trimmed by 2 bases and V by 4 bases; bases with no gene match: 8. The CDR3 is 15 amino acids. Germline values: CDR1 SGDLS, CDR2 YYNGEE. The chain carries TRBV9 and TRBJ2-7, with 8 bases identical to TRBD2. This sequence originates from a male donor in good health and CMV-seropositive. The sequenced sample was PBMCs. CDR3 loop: CASSLGLAPTYEQYF. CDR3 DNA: TGTGCCAGCAGCCTCGGACTAGCTCCAACCTACGAGCAGTACTTC.